The rows below give T cell receptor beta chains drawn from one sample of a study of T cells after yellow fever vaccination. TCRdb ran MiXCR on the 5' RACE reads and lists one entry per CDR3 protein. The sample has under 600,000 distinct CDR3 sequences, 21% seen once. The material sequenced was PBMCs, taken roughly 20 days after the first yellow fever vaccination. These receptors were obtained from a man between 18 and 35 years old who received the YFV17D yellow fever vaccine. Each CDR3 is given with its conserved first and last residue.

V,length,J,CDR3
TRBV20-1,14,TRBJ2-5,CSARRDRGQETQYF
TRBV6-5,15,TRBJ2-2,CASNRGQGNTGELFF
TRBV20-1,15,TRBJ1-4,CSAGTSGVGSEKLFF
TRBV2,13,TRBJ2-7,CASRGRIPRPQYF
TRBV29-1,12,TRBJ2-5,CSVAQLVGTQYF
TRBV11-2,13,TRBJ1-2,CASRGTGLYGYTF
TRBV4-1,17,TRBJ1-3,CASSLSPQGDTGNTIYF
TRBV7-2,13,TRBJ2-1,CASNTDGYNEQFF
TRBV20-1,13,TRBJ2-3,CSARQGGSDTQSF
TRBV7-2,15,TRBJ1-1,CASSFFRVGDTEAFF
TRBV12-3/TRBV12-4,14,TRBJ2-1,CASSSPTGTTGQFF
TRBV3-1,13,TRBJ2-5,CASSQVLKETQYF
TRBV30,11,TRBJ1-6,CAWSTRAPLHF
TRBV6-1,14,TRBJ1-5,CASTPSDSNQPQHF
TRBV7-9,14,TRBJ1-4,CASSFDRGNEKLFF
TRBV12-3/TRBV12-4,13,TRBJ1-4,CASHRDSNEKLFF
TRBV6-2/TRBV6-3,17,TRBJ2-1,CASSYWSSGVSYNEQFF
TRBV6-5,16,TRBJ2-2,CASSTSGGRYTGELFF
TRBV20-1,14,TRBJ2-5,CSAKDQGRVETQYF
TRBV3-1,15,TRBJ2-7,CASCTRDGTVYEQYF
TRBV5-6,11,TRBJ2-7,CASSLGDREYF
TRBV5-6,12,TRBJ2-7,CASGPGHHEQYF
TRBV2,12,TRBJ2-1,CASTLAGDEQFF
TRBV28,12,TRBJ2-5,CASRQVQETQYF
TRBV3-1,12,TRBJ2-7,CASNGGEYEQYF
TRBV9,14,TRBJ1-2,CASSVATSPYGYTF
TRBV4-3,14,TRBJ1-2,CASSQLTGDYGYTF
TRBV3-1,16,TRBJ2-1,CASSQDGLAGRNEQFF
TRBV29-1,11,TRBJ2-5,CSVGDRETQYF
TRBV21-1,12,TRBJ1-2,CASSESAYGYTF
TRBV7-2,13,TRBJ2-2,CASSHMLTGELFF
TRBV14,16,TRBJ2-1,CASSQEVGSSYNEQFF
TRBV7-6,16,TRBJ2-1,CASSLEINFSYNEQFF
TRBV7-8,16,TRBJ2-6,CASSSRGFPGANVLTF
TRBV7-6,16,TRBJ1-5,CASSLGSGIRNQPQHF
TRBV18,14,TRBJ1-5,CASSPLRGNQPQHF